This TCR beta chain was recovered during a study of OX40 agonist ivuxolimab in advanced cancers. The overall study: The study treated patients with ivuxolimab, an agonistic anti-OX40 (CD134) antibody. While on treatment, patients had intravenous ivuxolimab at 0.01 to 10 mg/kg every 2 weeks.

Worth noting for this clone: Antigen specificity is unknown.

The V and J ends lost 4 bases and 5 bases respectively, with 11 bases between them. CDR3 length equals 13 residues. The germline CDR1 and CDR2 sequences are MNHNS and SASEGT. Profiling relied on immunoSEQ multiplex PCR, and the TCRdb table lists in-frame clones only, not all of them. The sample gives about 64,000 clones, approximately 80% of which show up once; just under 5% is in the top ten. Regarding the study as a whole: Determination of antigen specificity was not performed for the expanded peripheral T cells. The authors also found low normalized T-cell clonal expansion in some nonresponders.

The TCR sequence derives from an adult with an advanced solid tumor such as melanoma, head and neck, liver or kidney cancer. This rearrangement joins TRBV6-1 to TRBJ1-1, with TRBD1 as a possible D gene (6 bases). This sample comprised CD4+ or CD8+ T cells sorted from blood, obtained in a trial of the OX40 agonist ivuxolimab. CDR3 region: CASSGTVLTEAFF. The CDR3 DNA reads TGTGCCAGCAGTGGGACAGTTTTGACTGAAGCTTTCTTT.